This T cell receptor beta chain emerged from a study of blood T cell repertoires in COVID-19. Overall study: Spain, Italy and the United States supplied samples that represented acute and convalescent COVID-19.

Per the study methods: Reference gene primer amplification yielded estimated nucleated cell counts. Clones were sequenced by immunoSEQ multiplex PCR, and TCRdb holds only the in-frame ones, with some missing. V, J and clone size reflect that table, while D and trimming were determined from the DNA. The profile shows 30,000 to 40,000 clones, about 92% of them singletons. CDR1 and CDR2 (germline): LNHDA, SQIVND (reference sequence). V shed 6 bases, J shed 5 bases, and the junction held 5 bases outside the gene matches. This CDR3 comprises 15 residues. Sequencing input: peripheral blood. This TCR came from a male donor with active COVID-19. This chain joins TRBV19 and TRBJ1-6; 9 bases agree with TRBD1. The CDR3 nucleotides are TGTGCCAGTAGGGGGACAGGGCGTAATAATTCACCCCTCCACTTT. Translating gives CASRGTGRNNSPLHF.